This T cell receptor beta chain is drawn from a study of control samples from healthy donors and cancer patients. The CDR3 is 16 amino acids. J was trimmed by 6 bases and V by 5 bases; bases with no gene match: 16. The germline gives CDR1 KGHSH, CDR2 LQKENI. Sequenced by immunoSEQ multiplex PCR; TCRdb stores in-frame clones only, minus some. Here the sample spans over 150,000 clones, 91% being singletons. This TCR was recovered from a woman in her thirties or forties in good health. Material: blood. This chain connects TRBV18 to TRBJ2-7, with 7 bases that match TRBD1. As DNA, the CDR3 is TGTGCCAGCTCAGGACGCGACCGGGACAGACGTTTCGAGCAGTACTTC. Protein product: CASSGRDRDRRFEQYF.